A single sample is the source of the 21 T cell receptor beta chains below, sequenced in a study of T cell responses to AZD1222 COVID-19 vaccine. Here immunoSEQ multiplex PCR was the method, and the copy in TCRdb shows in-frame clones only, minus some. Of 130,000 or so clones listed, about 91% are singletons. The specimen comprised peripheral blood, sampled on day 0 of AZD1222 vaccination. Source of these receptors: an adult in good health.

The chain combines TRBV11-2 with TRBJ1-2; TRBD1 agrees at 7 bases. V gave up 4 bases and J gave up 4 bases; unmatched junction bases: 6. CDR1 and CDR2 from the germline V gene are SGHAT and FQNNGV. The length of the CDR3 is 14 residues. The CDR3 region is CASSSHPGGYGYTF. DNA of the CDR3: TGTGCCAGCAGCTCACACCCAGGGGGCTATGGCTACACCTTC.

The chain links TRBV5-1 to TRBJ2-3; possibly TRBD1 or TRBD2 for D (5 bases each). V dropped 4 bases and J dropped 4 bases, with 16 bases sitting between them. The CDR3 spans 15 residues. Per germline, CDR1 SGHRS and CDR2 YFSETQ. CDR3 bases: TGCGCCAGCAGCCCGCCCAGGGAAGCGGCAGATACGCAGTATTTT. Encoded protein: CASSPPREAADTQYF.

The chain recombines TRBV4-3 with TRBJ1-6; weak D call: TRBD1 (5 bases). Trimming stripped 0 bases from V and 0 bases from J, with 12 bases between. The CDR3 runs 18 residues. Germline CDR1 is LGHNA and CDR2 is YSLEER. The CDR3 DNA is TGCGCCAGCAGCCAAGATGGGGCAGAATCCTCCTATAATTCACCCCTCCACTTT. It specifies CASSQDGAESSYNSPLHF.

The chain combines TRBV11-2 with TRBJ1-5; D remains ambiguous. Trimming pared 2 bases from V and 0 bases from J, leaving 2 bases between. Germline V gene lookup returns CDR1 SGHAT and CDR2 FQNNGV. The CDR3 is 13 amino acids. CDR3 sequence reads: CASSLNSNQPQHF. In DNA form, the CDR3 reads TGTGCCAGCAGCTTAAATAGCAATCAGCCCCAGCATTTT.

J is TRBJ1-5 and V is TRBV3-1 (or the pseudogene TRBV3-2); no clear D. Germline CDR1 and CDR2: LGHDT and YNNKEL (reference sequence). This CDR3 is 23 amino acids long. Trimming removed 2 bases from V and 5 bases from J, with 37 bases in between. The CDR3 DNA sequence: TGTGCCAGCAGCCAATGGGTGATCCTAGCATCTAACCCCAGCCAGAACCCCCATCAGCCCCAGCATTTT. Translated: CASSQWVILASNPSQNPHQPQHF.

This chain links TRBV7-3 with TRBJ2-5; 15 bases match TRBD2. The CDR3 consists of 16 residues. CDR1 and CDR2 (germline): SGHTA, FQGTGA. V dropped 5 bases and J dropped 5; count of bases not matched to a gene: 6. The CDR3 is CASSPGLAGGPETQYF. The CDR3 region has the DNA TGTGCCAGCAGCCCGGGACTAGCGGGGGGCCCTGAGACCCAGTACTTC.

The chain recombines TRBV2 with TRBJ2-2; 8 nucleotides agree with TRBD2. The CDR3 spans 15 residues. Germline CDR1 reads SNHLY; CDR2 reads FYNNEI. V lost 2 bases, J lost 6 bases, and 5 bases stayed unmatched. In nucleotides, the CDR3 is TGTGCCAGCAGTGAAAGCGCTAGCGGGTCCGGGGAGCTGTTTTTT. Encoded protein: CASSESASGSGELFF.

The V and J genes are TRBV18 and TRBJ1-2; 10 bases agree with TRBD1. CDR3 length: 14 amino acids. Per germline, CDR1 KGHSH and CDR2 LQKENI. Losses at the gene ends were 5 bases for V and 4 bases for J; bases not matched to a gene: 4. CDR3 nucleotides: TGTGCCAGCTCAGCGGGACAGGGGTCCTATGGCTACACCTTC. Translating gives CASSAGQGSYGYTF.

Only a few counts were recorded for this clone. The CDR3 DNA is TGTGCCAGCAGTGTGGAGCAGGAATCAGGGGTCCAGCCCCAGCATTTT. Encoded protein: CASSVEQESGVQPQHF. This chain joins TRBV2 and TRBJ1-5; TRBD1 is a possible D gene (6 bases). This CDR3 has 16 residues. Germline loops: CDR1 SNHLY, CDR2 FYNNEI. The V end was cut by 4 bases, the J end by 7 bases, with 20 bases between.

V and J are TRBV19 and TRBJ2-7, with a tentative D call TRBD2 (6 bases). Trimming took 3 bases from V and 5 from J, leaving 11 bases between them. The CDR3 is 13 residues long. The germline V gene encodes CDR1 LNHDA and CDR2 SQIVND (reference sequence). The CDR3 nucleotides are TGTGCCAGTAGTATCTCAGGAGGGAACGAGCAGTACTTC. It codes for CASSISGGNEQYF.

The V and J genes are TRBV28 and TRBJ2-3; 8 bases line up with TRBD1. This CDR3 contains 13 residues. The germline gives CDR1 MDHEN, CDR2 SYDVKM. J lost 8 bases, V lost 4 bases, and 5 bases had no gene match. CDR3 region: CASSWDRHGTQYF. CDR3 sequence (DNA): TGTGCCAGCAGTTGGGACAGGCATGGTACGCAGTATTTT.

The V and J genes are TRBV6-5 and TRBJ1-6; D may be TRBD1 (5 bases). The V gene lost 5 bases and the J gene lost 6 bases, with 14 bases spanning the gap. The germline V gene encodes CDR1 MNHEY and CDR2 SVGAGI. The CDR3 is 15 amino acids. The DNA for the CDR3 is TGTGCCAGCAGTCGCGTCGGGGGGTCTAATTCACCCCTCCACTTT. This gives the protein CASSRVGGSNSPLHF.

The chain employs TRBV7-2 and TRBJ1-1; D not resolved. CDR3 size: 15 residues. V was trimmed by 5 bases and J by 2 bases, leaving 15 bases between them. Germline loops: CDR1 SGHTA, CDR2 FQGNSA. CDR3 region: CASSASRGVNTEAFF. For the CDR3, the DNA is TGTGCCAGCAGCGCTTCCCGAGGAGTCAACACTGAAGCTTTCTTT.

The genes are TRBV10-3 and TRBJ1-6, with TRBD1 identical over 10 bases. The CDR3 consists of 14 residues. The germline gives CDR1 ENHRY, CDR2 SYGVKD. Unmatched junction bases numbered 6, after V lost 6 bases and J lost 10 bases. The CDR3 DNA is TGTGCCATCAGGGGGGGACAGGGGAGATCACCCCTCCACTTT. Protein product: CAIRGGQGRSPLHF.

This clone was seen more than once but under ten times. V is TRBV30 and J is TRBJ2-1; possibly TRBD1 or TRBD2 for D (6 bases each). The CDR3 is 14 amino acids. Germline CDR1 reads GTSNPN; CDR2 reads SVGIG (reference sequence). As DNA, the CDR3 is TGTGCGCTGGATCCTGGGGGGCCAAGGTATGAGCAGTTCTTC. It codes for CALDPGGPRYEQFF. The variable domain in full, completed from reference TRBV30 and TRBJ2-1, reads SQTIHQWPATLVQPVGSPLSLECTVEGTSNPNLYWYRQAAGRGLQLLFYSVGIGQISSEVPQNLSASRPQDRQFILSSKKLLLSDSGFYLCALDPGGPRYEQFFGPGTRLTVL.

This clone has a single count. The V and J genes are TRBV3-1 (or the pseudogene TRBV3-2) and TRBJ2-7; TRBD1 aligns across 8 bases. Germline V gene sequence: CDR1 LGHDT, CDR2 YNNKEL (reference sequence). This CDR3 spans 13 amino acids. Trimming took 8 bases from V and 2 from J; bases not matched to a gene: 5. Written as DNA, the CDR3 is TGTGCCAGCGCCAGACAGGGGCCCTACGAGCAGTACTTC. It yields the protein CASARQGPYEQYF.

V and J are TRBV3-1 (or the pseudogene TRBV3-2) and TRBJ2-6; 8 positions agree with TRBD1. CDR1 and CDR2 from the germline V gene are LGHDT and YNNKEL (reference sequence). The CDR3 is 15 residues long. V shed 5 bases and J 3 bases; nucleotides not matched to a gene: 3. The chain's CDR3 is CASSGQGGGANVLTF. The CDR3 nucleotides are TGTGCCAGCAGCGGACAGGGTGGTGGGGCCAACGTCCTGACTTTC.

The V gene is TRBV29-1, the J gene TRBJ1-5; TRBD1 aligns across 8 bases. V shed 4 bases and J 4 bases; nucleotides not matched to a gene: 9. CDR3 length: 15 amino acids. CDR1 and CDR2 (germline): SQVTM, ANQGSEA. CDR3 sequence (DNA): TGCAGCGTTGCGACAGGGGCCTTTAATAATCAGCCCCAGCATTTT. Its protein is CSVATGAFNNQPQHF.

The chain combines TRBV18 with TRBJ1-2; D is perhaps TRBD1 (6 bases). Germline assignment: CDR1 KGHSH and CDR2 LQKENI. Trimming took off 3 bases at V and 7 bases at J, with 15 bases between the two ends. This CDR3 comprises 14 residues. CDR3 protein: CASSPPTAGAGYTF. The CDR3, as DNA: TGTGCCAGCTCACCCCCGACGGCAGGGGCTGGCTACACCTTC.

The rearrangement links TRBV5-1 to TRBJ1-1; 8 bases match TRBD1. The length of the CDR3 is 15 residues. J was trimmed by 5 bases and V by 0 bases; bases with no gene match: 6. Germline CDR1 reads SGHRS; CDR2 reads YFSETQ. The CDR3 is CASSLGGQGATEAFF. The CDR3 bases are TGCGCCAGCAGCTTGGGAGGGCAGGGGGCAACTGAAGCTTTCTTT.

The chain employs TRBV6-5 and TRBJ1-2, with a weak D call TRBD1 (6 bases). Trimming removed 6 bases from V and 0 bases from J, with 11 bases in between. Germline CDR1 MNHEY, CDR2 SVGAGI. This CDR3 has 14 residues. The CDR3 DNA follows: TGTGCCAGCAGGCCGGGACAATCTAACTATGGCTACACCTTC. This encodes CASRPGQSNYGYTF.